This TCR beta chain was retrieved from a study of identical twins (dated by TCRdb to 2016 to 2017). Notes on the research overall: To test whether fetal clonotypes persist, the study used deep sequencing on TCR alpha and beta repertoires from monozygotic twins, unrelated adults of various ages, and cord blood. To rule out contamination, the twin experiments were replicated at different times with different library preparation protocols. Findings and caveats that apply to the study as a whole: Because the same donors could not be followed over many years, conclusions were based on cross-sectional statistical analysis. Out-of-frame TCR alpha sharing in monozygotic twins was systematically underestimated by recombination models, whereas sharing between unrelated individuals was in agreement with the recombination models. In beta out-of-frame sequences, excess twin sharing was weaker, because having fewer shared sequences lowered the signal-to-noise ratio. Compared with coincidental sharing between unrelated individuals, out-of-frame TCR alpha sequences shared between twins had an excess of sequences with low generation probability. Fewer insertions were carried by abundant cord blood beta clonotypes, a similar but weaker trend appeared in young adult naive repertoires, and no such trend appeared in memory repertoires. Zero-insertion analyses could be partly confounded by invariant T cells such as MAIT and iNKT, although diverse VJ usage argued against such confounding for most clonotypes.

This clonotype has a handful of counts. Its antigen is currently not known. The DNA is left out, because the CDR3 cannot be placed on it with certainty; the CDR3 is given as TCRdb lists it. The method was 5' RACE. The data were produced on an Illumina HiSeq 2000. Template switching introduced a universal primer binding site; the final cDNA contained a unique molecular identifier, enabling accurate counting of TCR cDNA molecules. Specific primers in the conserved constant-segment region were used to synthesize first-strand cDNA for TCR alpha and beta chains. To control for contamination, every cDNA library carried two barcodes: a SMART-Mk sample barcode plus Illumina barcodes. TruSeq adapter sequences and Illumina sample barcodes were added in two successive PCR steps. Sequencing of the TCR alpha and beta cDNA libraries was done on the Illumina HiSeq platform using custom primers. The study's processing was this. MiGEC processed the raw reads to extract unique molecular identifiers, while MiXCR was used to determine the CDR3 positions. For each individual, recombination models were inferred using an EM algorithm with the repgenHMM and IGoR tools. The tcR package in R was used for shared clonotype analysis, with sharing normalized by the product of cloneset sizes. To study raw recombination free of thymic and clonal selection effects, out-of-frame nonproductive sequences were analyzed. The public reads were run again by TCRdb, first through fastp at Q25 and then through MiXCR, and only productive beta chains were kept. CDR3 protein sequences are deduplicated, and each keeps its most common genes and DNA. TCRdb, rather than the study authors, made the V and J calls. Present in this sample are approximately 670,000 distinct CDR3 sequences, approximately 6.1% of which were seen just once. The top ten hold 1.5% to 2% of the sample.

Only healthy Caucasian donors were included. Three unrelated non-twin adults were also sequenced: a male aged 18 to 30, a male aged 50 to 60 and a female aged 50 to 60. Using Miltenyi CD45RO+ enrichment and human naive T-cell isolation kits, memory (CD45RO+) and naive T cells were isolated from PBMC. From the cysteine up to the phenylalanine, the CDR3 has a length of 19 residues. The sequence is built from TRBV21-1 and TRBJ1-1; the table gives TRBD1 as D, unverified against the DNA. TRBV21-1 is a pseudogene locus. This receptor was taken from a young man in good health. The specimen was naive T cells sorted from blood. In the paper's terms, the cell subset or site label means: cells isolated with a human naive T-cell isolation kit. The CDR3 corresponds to CASSKVGPGNGGSRTEAFF.